Following are 20 T cell receptor beta chains from one sample sequenced in a study of Ad26.COV2.S vaccination and SARS-CoV-2 variants. TCRdb's table, derived via immunoSEQ multiplex PCR, lists solely in-frame clones and lacks some. The table shows 350,000 to 550,000 clones, with 89% occurring only once. Treatment indicated: approximately 18 received Ad26.COV2.S at low or high dose, single or two shots; about 5 received placebo; per-sample allocation not given. Sampling was performed 63 days after the first vaccine or placebo injection. The sample was peripheral blood, taken in a trial of Ad26.COV2.S vaccine versus placebo. The source is a person between 18 and 65 years old who received the Ad26.COV2.S COVID-19 vaccine or a placebo.

In this sample, this clone turned up a few times. This chain links TRBV7-9 with TRBJ2-1; 14 nucleotides agree with TRBD2. Trimming took 7 bases from V and 4 from J; bases not matched to a gene: 12. Germline V gene lookup returns CDR1 SEHNR and CDR2 FQNEAQ (reference sequence). The CDR3 is made up of 18 amino acids. Here the CDR3 DNA reads TGTGCCAGCACCCCGCCGGGACTAGCGGGGGACCTTTACAATGAGCAGTTCTTC. It codes for CASTPPGLAGDLYNEQFF.

As for this clone: Other DNA sequences within the sample encode an identical CDR3. The rearrangement links TRBV7-3 to TRBJ2-3; D possibly matches TRBD1 or TRBD2 (5 bases each). Germline V gene lookup returns CDR1 SGHTA and CDR2 FQGTGA. The V end was cut by 5 bases, the J end by 1 base, with 7 bases between. This CDR3 has 13 amino acids. CDR3: CASSLGGTDTQYF. The CDR3 DNA is TGTGCCAGCAGCCTGGGGGGCACAGATACGCAGTATTTT. The full variable domain, rest sourced from reference TRBV7-3 and TRBJ2-3, is GAGVSQTPSNKVTEKGKYVELRCDPISGHTALYWYRQSLGQGPEFLIYFQGTGAADDSGLPNDRFFAVRPEGSVSTLKIQRTERGDSAVYLCASSLGGTDTQYFGPGTRLTVL.

This clone was found a few times. The chain employs TRBV21-1 and TRBJ1-2; TRBD1 is the table's D call, not checked against the DNA. TRBV21-1 is a pseudogene segment. The CDR3 has 16 residues. The CDR3 here is CASSDTESPAGYGYTF. CDR3 nucleotide sequence: TGTGCCAGCAGCGACACAGAAAGTCCCGCTGGCTATGGCTACACCTTC.

The rearrangement links TRBV18 to TRBJ2-7; TRBD1 matches 8 bases. The CDR3 contains 15 residues. Germline V gene sequence: CDR1 KGHSH, CDR2 LQKENI. J gave up 2 bases and V 3 bases, and 6 bases lay outside the gene matches. In DNA, the CDR3 is TGTGCCAGCTCACCTGGACAGGGTCCGACCTACGAGCAGTACGTC. Translated, it gives CASSPGQGPTYEQYV.

The chain joins TRBV7-8 to TRBJ1-2; D may be TRBD1 (6 bases). Looked up from germline, CDR1 is SGHVS and CDR2 is FQNEAQ. With 7 bases removed from V and 7 bases from J, the gap between germline ends came to 22 bases. CDR3 size: 15 residues. CDR3 amino acids: CASTQFREGHSGYTF. DNA of the CDR3: TGTGCCAGCACCCAATTCAGGGAGGGACATAGTGGCTACACCTTC.

In this sample, this clone turned up once. The chain employs TRBV9 and TRBJ2-7; TRBD1 might be the D (6 bases). The V and J ends lost 6 bases and 3 bases respectively, with 19 bases between them. CDR3 length: 15 amino acids. Germline assignment: CDR1 SGDLS and CDR2 YYNGEE. The CDR3 protein is CASTTGSDRSYEQYF. CDR3 DNA: TGTGCCAGCACCACCGGATCGGACAGAAGCTACGAGCAGTACTTC.

DNA for the CDR3: TGTGCCAGCAGTTTATCCACAGTGGGGCATGGCTACACCTTC. It yields the protein CASSLSTVGHGYTF. The rearrangement uses TRBV27 and TRBJ1-2; D might be TRBD1 (5 bases). Trimming shortened V by 0 bases and J by 6 bases, and 11 bases separated the two germline ends. The length of the CDR3 is 14 residues. Per germline, CDR1 MNHEY and CDR2 SMNVEV (reference sequence).

This chain links TRBV6-5 with TRBJ2-2, with D perhaps matching TRBD1 (5 bases). V was shortened by 0 bases and J by 6 bases, with 8 bases between the two germline ends. CDR1 and CDR2 from the germline V gene are MNHEY and SVGAGI. The CDR3 sequence is 14 residues long. This chain's CDR3 is CASSYSQGPGELFF. The CDR3 DNA reads TGTGCCAGCAGTTACTCGCAGGGCCCCGGGGAGCTGTTTTTT.

This clone was picked up a small number of times. This sequence joins TRBV5-4 and TRBJ2-7, with 8 bases that match TRBD2. From germline, CDR1 is SGHNT and CDR2 YYREEE (reference sequence). This CDR3 is 16 amino acids long. The V gene end was trimmed by 4 bases and the J gene end by 0 bases; junction bases not matched to a gene: 9. The CDR3 protein is CASSPSTSAFSYEQYF. CDR3 nucleotides: TGTGCCAGCAGCCCTTCGACTAGCGCCTTCTCCTACGAGCAGTACTTC.

V is TRBV12-5 and J is TRBJ1-1; TRBD1 might be the D (6 bases). The CDR3 has 13 amino acids. Trimming removed 3 bases at V and 5 bases at J, with 10 bases between. CDR1 and CDR2 (germline): LGHNT, FRNRAP. The CDR3 DNA sequence: TGTGCTAGTGGTTTCGACAGGACTACTGAAGCTTTCTTT. Encoded protein: CASGFDRTTEAFF.

The chain recombines TRBV5-1 with TRBJ2-1, with a possible D match to TRBD2 (6 bases). This CDR3 is 16 amino acids long. The V gene's germline CDR1 is SGHRS and CDR2 YFSETQ. The V and J ends lost 5 bases and 0 bases respectively, with 15 bases between them. The CDR3 coding sequence is TGCGCCAGCAGTTATTTAGCGGAGAGCTCCTACAATGAGCAGTTCTTC. This encodes CASSYLAESSYNEQFF.

The chain has TRBV4-1 and TRBJ1-2; 9 bases agree with TRBD1. J gave up 5 bases and V 6 bases, and 19 bases lay outside the gene matches. Germline CDR1 MGHRA, CDR2 YSYEKL. CDR3 length equals 18 residues. The CDR3 reads CASRQGAGERHGSYGYTF. For the CDR3, the DNA is TGCGCCAGCAGACAGGGGGCGGGAGAACGCCATGGATCGTATGGCTACACCTTC.

The V and J genes are TRBV11-3 and TRBJ1-1; a possible D gene is TRBD1 (5 bases). The V end was cut by 1 base, the J end by 3 bases, with 12 bases between. CDR1 SGHNT and CDR2 YENEEA come from the germline V gene. This CDR3 has 15 amino acids. The CDR3 region is CASSLAGTAHTEAFF. In nucleotides, the CDR3 is TGTGCCAGCAGCTTAGCCGGGACGGCACACACTGAAGCTTTCTTT.

This clone occurred a few times. The chain joins TRBV12-3 or TRBV12-4 to TRBJ1-5; D not certain. V was pared by 3 bases and J by 2 bases, with 5 bases between. CDR3 length: 13 amino acids. CDR3: CASSFLGNQPQHF. The CDR3 DNA reads as TGTGCCAGCAGTTTTTTAGGCAATCAGCCCCAGCATTTT.

Only a few counts were recorded for this clone. The V call is TRBV19, the J call TRBJ2-1; 9 nucleotides align to TRBD2. Germline V gene data show CDR1 as LNHDA and CDR2 as SQIVND (reference sequence). With 3 bases clipped from V and 10 bases from J, the junction kept 10 bases outside the gene matches. This CDR3 has 15 residues. Here the CDR3 DNA reads TGTGCCAGTAGTATCGGTAGCGGGAGTGTGAAGGAGCAGTTCTTC. Residues: CASSIGSGSVKEQFF.

This chain connects TRBV18 to TRBJ2-1; tentatively, D is TRBD2 (6 bases). The CDR3 consists of 16 residues. CDR1 KGHSH and CDR2 LQKENI come from the germline V gene. V was trimmed by 3 bases and J by 3 bases, leaving 15 bases between them. The DNA of the CDR3 is TGTGCCAGCTCACCCGTCCGCGGGACGGACTACAATGAGCAGTTCTTC. The encoded protein is CASSPVRGTDYNEQFF.

V usage is TRBV7-2 and J usage is TRBJ1-6; 7 bases line up with TRBD1. This CDR3 region has 16 residues. The V gene end was trimmed by 5 bases and the J gene end by 4 bases; junction bases not matched to a gene: 8. CDR1 and CDR2 from the germline V gene are SGHTA and FQGNSA. The CDR3 is CASSTRQGQYNSPLHF. The DNA for the CDR3 is TGTGCCAGCAGCACCCGACAGGGACAATATAATTCACCCCTCCACTTT.

The chain combines TRBV11-3 with TRBJ2-5; perhaps TRBD1 as D (6 bases). Germline values: CDR1 SGHNT, CDR2 YENEEA. The CDR3 has 14 amino acids. The germline V and J ends were trimmed by 1 base and 4 bases, with 10 bases remaining between them. The CDR3 protein is CASSLGGRPETQYF. In DNA, the CDR3 is TGTGCCAGCAGCTTAGGGGGGCGACCAGAGACCCAGTACTTC.

This chain uses TRBV7-3 with TRBJ2-2, with no clear D. CDR3 size: 15 residues. Deletions cut 5 bases from V and 0 bases from J, with 10 bases between. Germline V gene sequence: CDR1 SGHTA, CDR2 FQGTGA. CDR3 DNA sequence: TGTGCCAGCAGCCTTAAAGCGTCGAACACCGGGGAGCTGTTTTTT. Amino acid sequence: CASSLKASNTGELFF.

V gene TRBV7-2 combines with J gene TRBJ1-6; TRBD1 matches at 7 bases. Germline CDR1 SGHTA, CDR2 FQGNSA. The CDR3 loop spans 13 amino acids. Trimming removed 5 bases from V and 10 bases from J; junction bases left unmatched: 5. CDR3 DNA: TGTGCCAGCAGCACAGGGGTACGGTCACCCCTCCACTTT. It codes for CASSTGVRSPLHF.